Here is one TCR beta chain with its context. The antigen remains unidentified. This entry belongs to a study of glioma-infiltrating T cells. Study conclusions and caveats: Tissue-blood divergence was below expectation in non-neoplastic patients, above in gliomas. CDR3 overlap between tissue and blood was very small.

The iRepertoire nested amplicon-rescue multiplex PCR amplified TCR alpha and beta CDR3s from RNA. For one-step reverse transcription and amplification, roughly 95-450 ng of tissue mRNA or PBMC total RNA was used. TCRdb re-derived calls from the multiplex PCR reads in MiXCR, one entry per CDR3 protein. This sample has approximately 190,000 distinct CDR3 sequences; around 32% occur once, and the top ten carry over 20%. Germline V gives CDR1 DFQATT, CDR2 SNEGSKA (reference sequence). V lost 1 base, J lost 0 bases, and 19 bases lay in between. The CDR3 has 17 amino acids. The sample was glioma tissue, nonneoplastic brain tissue, or PBMCs (not recorded which). The TCR comes from a human donor with low-grade glioma or glioblastoma, undergoing nonglioma brain surgery, or in good health (not recorded which). The chain couples TRBV20-1 to TRBJ2-7; D is unclear. The CDR3 reads CSARVGYWALTSYEQYF. For the CDR3, the DNA is TGCAGTGCTAGAGTCGGTTACTGGGCCCTTACCTCCTACGAGCAGTACTTC.